This T cell receptor (beta chain) was sequenced during a study of shared clonotypes between healthy human individuals. Of note for this clone: Its antigen is as yet unknown.

Whole-study findings and limits: Estimated clonotype richness was generally higher in naive than memory subsets. Incompleteness in sorted-subset sequencing, despite large depth, was shown by rarefaction. For naive CD4 cells, approximately 4.8% of clonotypes were shared across a few donors.

Clones were read by immunoSEQ multiplex PCR, and TCRdb kept only the in-frame ones, dropping some. The sample holds a few million clones, over 85% seen once. Sequences were obtained from naive CD4+ T cells from PBMCs. The subset: CD45RA+ positively selected. The TCR was taken from a man between 18 and 35 years old in good health. Some clones in this sample may be carry-over from other donors' samples.

The CDR3 reads CASSEGSSDTQYF. CDR3 DNA sequence: TGTGCCAGCAGCGAGGGGTCTTCAGATACGCAGTATTTT. This sequence joins TRBV11-2 and TRBJ2-3; D is tentatively TRBD1 or TRBD2 (5 bases each). With 5 bases removed from V and 4 bases from J, the gap between germline ends came to 10 bases. Germline-derived CDR1 and CDR2 are SGHAT and FQNNGV. There are 13 residues in the CDR3.